One sample yielded the 32 T cell receptor beta chains listed below, sequenced in a study of T-cell reconstitution after alpha-beta-depleted transplantation in children. The authors prepared the TCRbeta library with unique molecular identifiers. TCRdb ran MiXCR on the PCR reads and lists one entry per CDR3 protein. This sample has approximately 500,000 distinct CDR3 sequences, with about a quarter found just once. The sample consisted of PBMCs, taken before TCRalphabeta/CD19-depleted stem cell transplant. These receptors all come from a boy younger than two with Wiskott-Aldrich syndrome, due to receive a stem cell transplant.

The table lists this clonotype with a few counts. The rearrangement joins TRBV11-2 to TRBJ2-7; TRBD1 might be the D (6 bases). CDR1 is SGHAT, CDR2 FQNNGV, per germline. Trimming took off 5 bases at V and 6 bases at J, with 14 bases between the two ends. CDR3 length: 13 amino acids. As DNA, the CDR3 is TGTGCCAGCAGCCAGGTCCTAGGGGGCGAGCAGTACTTC. This gives the protein CASSQVLGGEQYF.

V is TRBV20-1 and J is TRBJ2-7; D is unclear. In germline, CDR1 is DFQATT, CDR2 SNEGSKA (reference sequence). Trimming pared 0 bases from V and 3 bases from J, leaving 9 bases between. The CDR3 runs to 13 residues. CDR3 DNA: TGCAGTGCTAGAGATAGGAAGAACTACGAGCAGTACTTC. Translated: CSARDRKNYEQYF.

This CDR3 reads CASSRHFYNEQFF. CDR3 in DNA: TGCGCCAGCAGCCGGCACTTCTACAATGAGCAGTTCTTC. The V gene is TRBV5-1, the J gene TRBJ2-1; D unresolved. Germline assignment: CDR1 SGHRS and CDR2 YFSETQ. Deletions cut 4 bases from V and 3 bases from J, with 8 bases between. The CDR3 has 13 amino acids.

The chain joins TRBV24-1 to TRBJ1-5; no clear D gene. Trimming took off 0 bases at V and 0 bases at J, with 11 bases between the two ends. The CDR3 is made up of 17 amino acids. The germline gives CDR1 KGHDR, CDR2 SFDVKD. In DNA, the CDR3 is TGTGCCACCAGTGATTTGGAGGCAGACTATAGCAATCAGCCCCAGCATTTT. Encoded protein: CATSDLEADYSNQPQHF.

This clonotype was found a few times. V is TRBV28 and J is TRBJ2-1; unclear D gene. This CDR3 has 11 amino acids. Germline CDR1 MDHEN, CDR2 SYDVKM. V was trimmed by 5 bases and J by 8 bases, leaving 7 bases between them. The CDR3 here is CASSGIDEQFF. Written as DNA, the CDR3 is TGTGCCAGCAGTGGCATTGATGAGCAGTTCTTC. The full variable domain, rest sourced from reference TRBV28 and TRBJ2-1, is DVKVTQSSRYLVKRTGEKVFLECVQDMDHENMFWYRQDPGLGLRLIYFSYDVKMKEKGDIPEGYSVSREKKERFSLILESASTNQTSMYLCASSGIDEQFFGPGTRLTVL.

In this sample, this clonotype turned up many times. The rearrangement uses TRBV5-1 and TRBJ2-1; D ambiguous. Germline CDR1 and CDR2: SGHRS and YFSETQ. The CDR3 extends over 15 amino acids. The V end was cut by 0 bases, the J end by 7 bases, with 14 bases between. The CDR3, as DNA: TGCGCCAGCAGCTTGGTCATGGGGTTAGGGAATGAGCAGTTCTTC. Its translation: CASSLVMGLGNEQFF.

The sample holds one count of this clonotype. The chain has TRBV3-1 and TRBJ1-1, with D unresolved. CDR1 LGHDT and CDR2 YNNKEL come from the germline V gene (reference sequence). V dropped 1 base and J dropped 7 bases, with 7 bases sitting between them. The CDR3 consists of 12 residues. The CDR3 sequence is CASSQAVGEAFF. CDR3 nucleotides: TGTGCCAGCAGCCAAGCTGTGGGTGAAGCTTTCTTT.

The CDR3, as DNA: TGCGCCAGCAGCGCGGGACAGCTCTCCTACGAGCAGTACTTC. Protein sequence: CASSAGQLSYEQYF. The rearrangement uses TRBV5-1 and TRBJ2-7; tentatively, D is TRBD1 (7 bases). This CDR3 has 14 amino acids. Germline CDR1 is SGHRS and CDR2 is YFSETQ. Trimming stripped 4 bases from V and 0 bases from J, with 11 bases between.

A few counts support this clonotype. This chain links TRBV24-1 with TRBJ2-1; the D is unclear. CDR1 is KGHDR and CDR2 is SFDVKD in the germline V gene. The CDR3 extends over 17 amino acids. The V and J ends lost 7 bases and 3 bases respectively, with 21 bases between them. DNA for the CDR3: TGTGCCACCAGAGCAGCGCGCCCGGGTATGGGCTACAATGAGCAGTTCTTC. As protein: CATRAARPGMGYNEQFF.

Only a few counts were recorded for this clonotype. The gene calls are TRBV28 and TRBJ2-7; D uncertain. Germline V gene lookup returns CDR1 MDHEN and CDR2 SYDVKM. The CDR3 is 10 amino acids. V lost 3 bases to trimming and J lost 5 bases, with 2 bases between them. This CDR3 reads CASSFDEQYF. CDR3 in DNA: TGTGCCAGCAGTTTTGACGAGCAGTACTTC.

This clonotype appeared a few times. V gene TRBV12-3 or TRBV12-4 combines with J gene TRBJ2-7, with D hard to call. This CDR3 has 13 residues. Trimming took off 3 bases at V and 2 bases at J, with 8 bases between the two ends. The CDR3 region has the DNA TGTGCCAGCAGTTTTGACCGAGCCTACGAGCAGTACTTC. It encodes CASSFDRAYEQYF.

In its sample, this clonotype was seen a few times. The chain uses TRBV5-1 and TRBJ2-1; tentative D call: TRBD2 (5 bases). This CDR3 contains 15 residues. Germline CDR1 SGHRS, CDR2 YFSETQ. Trimming removed 4 bases at V and 3 bases at J, with 14 bases between. The CDR3 sequence is CASSDIAKSYNEQFF. DNA for the CDR3: TGCGCCAGCAGCGATATAGCGAAGAGCTACAATGAGCAGTTCTTC.

The chain employs TRBV19 and TRBJ2-5, with a tentative D call TRBD2 (5 bases). Trimming removed 5 bases from V and 1 base from J, with 11 bases in between. Germline V gene lookup returns CDR1 LNHDA and CDR2 SQIVND (reference sequence). The CDR3 totals 14 residues. DNA of the CDR3: TGTGCCAGTAGTTACCGACTATCCCAAGAGACCCAGTACTTC. Translating it yields CASSYRLSQETQYF. Full variable domain (missing parts from reference TRBV19 and TRBJ2-5): DGGITQSPKYLFRKEGQNVTLSCEQNLNHDAMYWYRQDPGQGLRLIYYSQIVNDFQKGDIAEGYSVSREKKESFPLTVTSAQKNPTAFYLCASSYRLSQETQYFGPGTRLLVL.

In this sample, this clonotype turned up a few times. CDR3 sequence (DNA): TGTGCCAGCAGTTCGGTAGGACAGGGGTTCTCAGATACGCAGTATTTT. Translation: CASSSVGQGFSDTQYF. The rearrangement joins TRBV6-5 to TRBJ2-3, with 9 bases that match TRBD1. The germline V gene encodes CDR1 MNHEY and CDR2 SVGAGI. This CDR3 spans 16 amino acids. V lost 4 bases and J lost 4; bases outside the gene matches: 9.

In this sample, this clonotype turned up a few times. The gene calls are TRBV27 and TRBJ2-3; 14 nucleotides line up with TRBD2. V was clipped by 5 bases and J by 4 bases; unmatched bases: 8. The germline CDR1 and CDR2 sequences are MNHEY and SMNVEV (reference sequence). The CDR3 sequence is 17 residues long. Written as DNA, the CDR3 is TGTGCCAGCAGTCCAAGACTAGCGGGAGGGCGGGCAGATACGCAGTATTTT. Its protein is CASSPRLAGGRADTQYF.

The chain combines TRBV10-3 with TRBJ1-1; no firm D call. The CDR3 has 16 residues. Germline V gene sequence: CDR1 ENHRY, CDR2 SYGVKD. The germline V and J ends were trimmed by 0 bases and 6 bases, with 17 bases remaining between them. The chain's CDR3 is CAISESIQIYFAEAFF. The DNA of the CDR3 is TGTGCCATCAGTGAGTCGATCCAGATTTACTTTGCTGAAGCTTTCTTT.

The rearrangement joins TRBV5-1 to TRBJ2-7; 7 bases match TRBD2. Germline CDR1 and CDR2: SGHRS and YFSETQ. Germline trimming cut 1 base from V and 6 bases from J; bases unmatched to any gene: 4. This CDR3 is 13 amino acids long. This chain's CDR3 is CASSLRAGVEQYF. CDR3 bases: TGCGCCAGCAGCTTGCGGGCGGGGGTCGAGCAGTACTTC. The full variable domain, in which reference TRBV5-1 and TRBJ2-7 provide the parts outside the CDR3, is KAGVTQTPRYLIKTRGQQVTLSCSPISGHRSVSWYQQTPGQGLQFLFEYFSETQRNKGNFPGRFSGRQFSNSRSEMNVSTLELGDSALYLCASSLRAGVEQYFGPGTRLTVT.

The chain combines TRBV5-1 with TRBJ2-1; 10 positions agree with TRBD2. The CDR3 covers 16 residues. From germline, CDR1 is SGHRS and CDR2 YFSETQ. V trimming: 4 bases; J trimming: 2 bases; junction bases outside the gene matches: 6. The CDR3 here is CASSPVSGRPYNEQFF. In DNA, the CDR3 is TGCGCCAGCAGCCCTGTTAGCGGGAGGCCCTACAATGAGCAGTTCTTC.

This clonotype was detected a few times. The chain employs TRBV10-3 and TRBJ2-1, with 9 bases identical to TRBD2. Trimming took 4 bases from V and 5 from J; bases not matched to a gene: 12. Germline-derived CDR1 and CDR2 are ENHRY and SYGVKD. CDR3 length: 17 amino acids. The CDR3: CAISGASGASNDNEQFF. The CDR3 coding sequence is TGTGCCATCAGTGGGGCTAGCGGGGCCAGCAATGACAATGAGCAGTTCTTC.

This clonotype has more than one count but fewer than ten. The rearrangement links TRBV20-1 to TRBJ2-1; TRBD1 or TRBD2 may be the D gene (6 bases each). Trimming removed 0 bases from V and 3 bases from J, with 12 bases in between. This CDR3 region has 15 residues. CDR1 is DFQATT, CDR2 SNEGSKA, per germline (reference sequence). CDR3 coding DNA: TGCAGTGCTAGAGATCGTAAGGGGGGCTACAATGAGCAGTTCTTC. It is translated as CSARDRKGGYNEQFF.

In DNA, the CDR3 is TGTGCCAGTAGTATCGCGGACAGGGGACGGCTGTTTTTT. Translated, it gives CASSIADRGRLFF. The chain uses TRBV19 and TRBJ2-2; 9 nucleotides align to TRBD1. This CDR3 spans 13 amino acids. CDR1 and CDR2 (germline): LNHDA, SQIVND (reference sequence). V lost 3 bases, J lost 13 bases, and 6 bases stayed unmatched.

This sequence joins TRBV5-4 and TRBJ2-7, with 8 positions matching TRBD2. V lost 0 bases to trimming and J lost 1 base; unmatched junction nucleotides: 9. In germline, CDR1 is SGHNT, CDR2 YYREEE (reference sequence). This CDR3 has 17 amino acids. CDR3 nucleotide sequence: TGTGCCAGCAGCTTGGGGGGTAGTAGCGGGAAGTCCTACGAGCAGTACTTC. Its translation: CASSLGGSSGKSYEQYF.

The chain uses TRBV7-2 and TRBJ2-5, with TRBD1 matching 7 bases. Trimming removed 5 bases from V and 5 bases from J; junction bases left unmatched: 8. The CDR3 consists of 14 residues. Germline V gene lookup returns CDR1 SGHTA and CDR2 FQGNSA. The CDR3 loop is CASSRARGKETQYF. The DNA for the CDR3 is TGTGCCAGCAGCCGTGCCAGGGGGAAGGAGACCCAGTACTTC.

The CDR3 DNA reads TGTGCCAGCAGCGTGCACAGGGTCAATCAGCCCCAGCATTTT. Translated: CASSVHRVNQPQHF. This chain connects TRBV7-2 to TRBJ1-5; D is perhaps TRBD1 (6 bases). There are 14 residues in the CDR3. Germline loops: CDR1 SGHTA, CDR2 FQGNSA. V lost 5 bases and J lost 3, with 11 bases in between.

The chain uses TRBV20-1 and TRBJ2-2, with D possibly matching TRBD1 (5 bases). V lost 5 bases and J 0 bases, leaving 10 bases between the germline ends. CDR3 size: 14 residues. Germline values: CDR1 DFQATT, CDR2 SNEGSKA (reference sequence). CDR3 sequence: CSAHRTSNTGELFF. In DNA, the CDR3 is TGCAGTGCTCACAGGACGTCGAACACCGGGGAGCTGTTTTTT.

The chain links TRBV7-9 to TRBJ2-3; 7 positions match TRBD2. Germline V gene lookup returns CDR1 SEHNR and CDR2 FQNEAQ (reference sequence). V dropped 3 bases and J dropped 2; count of bases not matched to a gene: 2. CDR3 length: 14 amino acids. For the CDR3, the DNA is TGTGCCAGCAGCTTCGGGAGGACCACAGATACGCAGTATTTT. Protein product: CASSFGRTTDTQYF. The entire variable domain, with the rest obtained from reference TRBV7-9 and TRBJ2-3, is as follows: DTGVSQNPRHKITKRGQNVTFRCDPISEHNRLYWYRQTLGQGPEFLTYFQNEAQLEKSRLLSDRFSAERPKGSFSTLEIQRTEQGDSAMYLCASSFGRTTDTQYFGPGTRLTVL.

V gene TRBV12-3 or TRBV12-4 combines with J gene TRBJ2-7; 14 bases are shared with TRBD2. This CDR3 contains 16 residues. The V segment lost 2 bases and the J segment 5 bases; nucleotides outside the gene matches: 5. The CDR3 DNA sequence: TGTGCCAGCAGTTTAACGGGACTAGCGGGAGACAACGAGCAGTACTTC. This gives the protein CASSLTGLAGDNEQYF.

This clonotype was counted a few times. The rearrangement uses TRBV5-6 and TRBJ2-3, with D perhaps TRBD2 (8 bases). Trimming cost V 4 bases and J 6 bases, with 18 bases left between them. Germline assignment: CDR1 SGHDT and CDR2 YYEEEE. This CDR3 spans 15 amino acids. For the CDR3, the DNA is TGTGCCAGCAGCCCCTCGGGAGGGGGCGCGGATACGCAGTATTTT. Its protein product is CASSPSGGGADTQYF. Based on the CDR3 plus reference TRBV5-6 and TRBJ2-3, the full variable domain is DAGVTQSPTHLIKTRGQQVTLRCSPKSGHDTVSWYQQALGQGPQFIFQYYEEEERQRGNFPDRFSGHQFPNYSSELNVNALLLGDSALYLCASSPSGGGADTQYFGPGTRLTVL.

A word on this clonotype: A read error is likely, as this CDR3 ends without the conserved phenylalanine or tryptophan. The rearrangement links TRBV5-1 to TRBJ2-7; D possibly corresponds to TRBD1 (6 bases). Germline loops: CDR1 SGHRS, CDR2 YFSETQ. With 3 bases removed from V and 3 bases from J, the gap between germline ends came to 16 bases. The CDR3 covers 15 residues. CDR3 protein: CASSYPGTKHYEQYL. CDR3 DNA: TGCGCCAGCAGCTATCCCGGGACAAAGCACTACGAGCAGTACTTG.

This clonotype was observed a few times. V usage is TRBV5-1 and J usage is TRBJ2-1; D is undetermined. This CDR3 comprises 13 residues. The germline V gene has CDR1 SGHRS and CDR2 YFSETQ. The V end lost 2 bases, the J end lost 4 bases, and 7 bases lay between the germline ends. The DNA for the CDR3 is TGCGCCAGCAGCTTTTTGTGGTACAATGAGCAGTTCTTC. Encoded protein: CASSFLWYNEQFF.

The sample holds one count of this clonotype. The gene calls are TRBV5-1 and TRBJ2-2; D unclear. The germline gives CDR1 SGHRS, CDR2 YFSETQ. This CDR3 region has 14 residues. Trimming took 3 bases from V and 0 from J, leaving 6 bases between them. CDR3 sequence: CASSYTANTGELFF. The CDR3 bases are TGCGCCAGCAGCTATACAGCGAACACCGGGGAGCTGTTTTTT.

The V call is TRBV5-1, the J call TRBJ2-3, with a possible D match to TRBD2 (6 bases). V lost 2 bases and J 3 bases, leaving 13 bases between the germline ends. Per germline, CDR1 SGHRS and CDR2 YFSETQ. The CDR3 is made up of 15 amino acids. CDR3 amino acids: CASSLAGRVTDTQYF. In DNA form, the CDR3 reads TGCGCCAGCAGCTTAGCGGGCAGGGTTACAGATACGCAGTATTTT.